These 23 T cell receptor beta chains were sequenced from one sample in a study of blood T cell repertoires in COVID-19. Generated by immunoSEQ multiplex PCR, the TCRdb table keeps only in-frame clones and is missing some. The sample records roughly 170,000 clones, about 87% being singletons. Sequenced material: peripheral blood. Source of these receptors: a man in his fifties or sixties with acute or convalescent COVID-19.

The V gene is TRBV2, the J gene TRBJ1-2, with TRBD1 identical over 8 bases. The CDR3 is 14 residues long. The germline V gene has CDR1 SNHLY and CDR2 FYNNEI. The junction had 10 bases not matched to a gene; V was cut back by 6 bases and J by 7 bases. CDR3 sequence reads: CASSLSQGAPGYTF. The CDR3 DNA reads as TGTGCCAGCAGCCTATCTCAGGGGGCGCCTGGCTACACCTTC.

This sequence joins TRBV6-5 and TRBJ2-7, with 9 nucleotides matching TRBD2. The junction had 6 bases not matched to a gene; V was cut back by 6 bases and J by 6 bases. Germline lookup yields CDR1 MNHEY and CDR2 SVGAGI. The length of the CDR3 is 13 residues. In nucleotides, the CDR3 is TGTGCCAGCAGGGCGGGGGGGGCTGCCGAGCAGTACGTC. Amino acids: CASRAGGAAEQYV.

Concerning this clone itself: Additional DNA sequences in this sample encode the identical CDR3. The chain couples TRBV19 to TRBJ2-1; 7 bases fit TRBD2. Germline assignment: CDR1 LNHDA and CDR2 SQIVND (reference sequence). The junction had 1 base not matched to a gene; V was cut back by 1 base and J by 4 bases. CDR3 length: 14 amino acids. The chain's CDR3 is CASSIGGGYNEQFF. Here the CDR3 DNA reads TGTGCCAGTAGTATAGGGGGGGGGTACAATGAGCAGTTCTTC.

V and J are TRBV6-5 and TRBJ1-1, with a possible D match to TRBD1 (5 bases). The V end lost 7 bases, the J end lost 0 bases, and 15 bases lay between the germline ends. Germline CDR1 is MNHEY and CDR2 is SVGAGI. The CDR3 has 15 residues. The CDR3: CASTLTRQLNTEAFF. The DNA for the CDR3 is TGTGCCAGCACCCTAACCCGACAGCTGAACACTGAAGCTTTCTTT.

The chain joins TRBV7-2 to TRBJ1-2; 9 nucleotides match TRBD1. With 2 bases clipped from V and 6 bases from J, the junction kept 4 bases outside the gene matches. Germline V lookup: CDR1 SGHTA, CDR2 FQGNSA. This CDR3 contains 14 residues. For the CDR3, the DNA is TGTGCCAGCAGCTTACTAGACAGGGGGGATGGCTACACCTTC. Translation gives CASSLLDRGDGYTF.

The chain couples TRBV19 to TRBJ1-5; D not resolved. The CDR3 length is 17 residues. Trimming took off 0 bases at V and 6 bases at J, with 18 bases between the two ends. Germline loops: CDR1 LNHDA, CDR2 SQIVND (reference sequence). For the CDR3, the DNA is TGTGCCAGTAGTATAGACGGCATCATGTCTCGGGGTCAGCCCCAGCATTTT. Its protein product is CASSIDGIMSRGQPQHF.

This chain uses TRBV3-1 (or the pseudogene TRBV3-2) with TRBJ2-3; 7 bases match TRBD2. The CDR3 consists of 15 residues. The germline CDR1 and CDR2 sequences are LGHDT and YNNKEL (reference sequence). J lost 5 bases, V lost 4 bases, and 9 bases had no gene match. The CDR3 loop reads CASSPQAGDVDTQYF. In DNA form, the CDR3 reads TGTGCCAGCAGCCCCCAGGCGGGAGATGTAGATACGCAGTATTTT.

This clone has more than one count but fewer than ten. V gene TRBV6-5 combines with J gene TRBJ2-7; D is possibly TRBD1 (6 bases). CDR1 is MNHEY and CDR2 is SVGAGI in the germline V gene. V gave up 7 bases and J gave up 6 bases, with 16 bases separating them. The CDR3 spans 13 residues. The CDR3 protein is CASNRARGSEQYF. The CDR3 nucleotides are TGTGCCAGCAATCGGGCCAGGGGTTCCGAGCAGTACTTC.

This clone was seen once. This chain's CDR3 is CASSSIAGVYNEQFF. As DNA, the CDR3 is TGTGCCAGCAGCTCCATAGCGGGGGTTTACAATGAGCAGTTCTTC. This chain joins TRBV4-2 and TRBJ2-1, with 9 bases fitting TRBD2. The CDR3 loop spans 15 amino acids. The V gene's germline CDR1 is LGHNA and CDR2 YNFKEQ. V lost 5 bases, J lost 4 bases, and 6 bases stayed unmatched.

This chain joins TRBV30 and TRBJ1-2, with D perhaps matching TRBD1 (6 bases). Germline CDR1 and CDR2: GTSNPN and SVGIG (reference sequence). The CDR3 has 13 amino acids. With 0 bases removed from V and 8 bases from J, the gap between germline ends came to 13 bases. The CDR3 region is CAWSVNRAGGYTF. CDR3 sequence (DNA): TGTGCCTGGAGTGTAAACAGGGCAGGCGGCTACACCTTC.

The chain recombines TRBV5-1 with TRBJ2-5; D is uncertain. CDR1 and CDR2 from the germline V gene are SGHRS and YFSETQ. CDR3 length: 14 amino acids. Trimming removed 0 bases at V and 0 bases at J, with 6 bases between. CDR3 DNA: TGCGCCAGCAGCTTGGGGCAGTACCAAGAGACCCAGTACTTC. It translates to CASSLGQYQETQYF.

The chain is built from TRBV7-3 and TRBJ2-5, with 10 bases matching TRBD2. This CDR3 is 16 amino acids long. In germline, CDR1 is SGHTA, CDR2 FQGTGA. V lost 5 bases, J lost 5 bases, and 11 bases stayed unmatched. The CDR3 region has the DNA TGTGCCAGCAGCCGGGGGGGGCTAGCGGGAGTGGAGACCCAGTACTTC. Its translation: CASSRGGLAGVETQYF.

The chain links TRBV24-1 to TRBJ1-2, with a weak D call TRBD1 (6 bases). The CDR3 contains 16 residues. The V and J ends lost 1 base and 2 bases respectively, with 13 bases between them. Germline V gene lookup returns CDR1 KGHDR and CDR2 SFDVKD. The CDR3 sequence is CATSDFTGYGNYGYTF. The CDR3 nucleotides are TGTGCCACCAGTGATTTTACAGGGTATGGCAACTATGGCTACACCTTC.

V gene TRBV7-3 combines with J gene TRBJ2-2; possible D gene TRBD2, 5 bases. CDR3 length: 15 amino acids. CDR1 SGHTA and CDR2 FQGTGA come from the germline V gene. V was shortened by 6 bases and J by 3 bases, with 14 bases between the two germline ends. CDR3: CASRLGVKDTGELFF. In DNA form, the CDR3 reads TGTGCCAGCAGGCTCGGGGTAAAGGACACCGGGGAGCTGTTTTTT.

V gene TRBV30 combines with J gene TRBJ1-4, with TRBD1 matching 8 bases. V lost 1 base to trimming and J lost 8 bases; unmatched junction nucleotides: 6. This CDR3 has 14 residues. Germline-derived CDR1 and CDR2 are GTSNPN and SVGIG (reference sequence). The DNA of the CDR3 is TGTGCCTGGAGTGAGGACAGGGTGGGAGAAAAACTGTTTTTT. It specifies CAWSEDRVGEKLFF.

CDR3 residues: CASSLDPLRSPLHF. CDR3 DNA sequence: TGTGCCAGCAGCTTAGACCCCCTGAGGTCACCCCTCCACTTT. V usage is TRBV7-8 and J usage is TRBJ1-6; D remains unclear. There are 14 residues in the CDR3. V lost 1 base and J 10 bases, leaving 11 bases between the germline ends. Germline loops: CDR1 SGHVS, CDR2 FQNEAQ. Drawing the rest from reference TRBV7-8 and TRBJ1-6, the complete variable domain is GAGVSQSPRYKVAKRGQDVALRCDPISGHVSLFWYQQALGQGPEFLTYFQNEAQLDKSGLPSDRFFAERPEGSVSTLKIQRTQQEDSAVYLCASSLDPLRSPLHFGNGTRLTVT.

The rearrangement uses TRBV12-3 or TRBV12-4 and TRBJ2-7, with a weak D call TRBD1 (5 bases). The germline V and J ends were trimmed by 3 bases and 6 bases, with 9 bases remaining between them. The CDR3 totals 12 residues. CDR3 protein: CASSFRASEQYF. The CDR3 DNA is TGTGCCAGCAGTTTCAGGGCGAGCGAGCAGTACTTC.

The chain combines TRBV5-1 with TRBJ1-5, with 7 bases lining up with TRBD1. CDR3 size: 15 residues. V was pared by 4 bases and J by 5 bases, with 9 bases of the junction left unmatched. Germline-derived CDR1 and CDR2 are SGHRS and YFSETQ. In DNA, the CDR3 is TGCGCCAGCAGCCAGGGGGGAACAGGGGATCAGCCCCAGCATTTT. It is translated as CASSQGGTGDQPQHF.

Only one count was recorded for this clone. The chain uses TRBV7-8 and TRBJ2-2, with unresolved D. Germline-derived CDR1 and CDR2 are SGHVS and FQNEAQ. There are 14 residues in the CDR3. V lost 2 bases to trimming and J lost 4 bases, with 8 bases between them. This CDR3 is CASSLYRTTGELFF. The CDR3 region has the DNA TGTGCCAGCAGCTTATACAGAACCACCGGGGAGCTGTTTTTT.

This clone is a singleton in its sample. V and J are TRBV5-1 and TRBJ2-7; the match to TRBD2 covers 10 bases. Germline CDR1 and CDR2: SGHRS and YFSETQ. V shed 3 bases, J shed 2 bases, and the junction held 5 bases outside the gene matches. The CDR3 sequence is 15 residues long. The CDR3: CASSSGTSVPYEQYF. The CDR3 DNA sequence: TGCGCCAGCAGCTCCGGGACTAGCGTTCCCTACGAGCAGTACTTC.

The chain links TRBV24-1 to TRBJ2-5; 10 bases are a match to TRBD1. The CDR3 is 16 amino acids. J gave up 7 bases and V 3 bases, and 10 bases lay outside the gene matches. Per the germline V gene, CDR1 is KGHDR and CDR2 is SFDVKD. The CDR3 is CATSDPSGQGTRTQYF. The DNA of the CDR3 is TGTGCCACCAGTGATCCCTCGGGACAGGGGACCAGGACCCAGTACTTC.

The V call is TRBV7-9, the J call TRBJ2-2; D is perhaps TRBD2 (5 bases). The germline gives CDR1 SEHNR, CDR2 FQNEAQ (reference sequence). Trimming removed 5 bases at V and 0 bases at J, with 16 bases between. This CDR3 contains 17 residues. For the CDR3, the DNA is TGTGCCAGCAGCCCCCCCGGAGGCCTTGCGAACACCGGGGAGCTGTTTTTT. Translated, it gives CASSPPGGLANTGELFF.

The rearrangement uses TRBV5-6 and TRBJ1-5; 7 bases agree with TRBD1. V trimming: 4 bases; J trimming: 2 bases; junction bases outside the gene matches: 3. The V gene's germline CDR1 is SGHDT and CDR2 YYEEEE. The CDR3 is 14 amino acids. The CDR3 DNA is TGTGCCAGCAGCACAGGGGAGGGCAATCAGCCCCAGCATTTT. It translates to CASSTGEGNQPQHF.